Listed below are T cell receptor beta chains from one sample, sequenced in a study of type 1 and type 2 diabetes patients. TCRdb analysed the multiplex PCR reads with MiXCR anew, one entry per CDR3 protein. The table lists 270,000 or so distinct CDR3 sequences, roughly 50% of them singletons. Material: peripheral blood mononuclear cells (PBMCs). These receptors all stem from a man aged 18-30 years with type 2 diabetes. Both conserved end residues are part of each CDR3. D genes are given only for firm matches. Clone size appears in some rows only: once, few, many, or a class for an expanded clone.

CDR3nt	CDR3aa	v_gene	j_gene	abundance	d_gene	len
TGTGCCATCAGTGAGGGGGGCCGTCAGCCCCAGCATTTT	CAISEGGRQPQHF	TRBV2	TRBJ1-5	.	.	13
TGCGCCAGCAGCGGACAGGACCTCCTCGGGGCCAACGTCCTGACTTTC	CASSGQDLLGANVLTF	TRBV5-1	TRBJ2-6	once	TRBD1	16
TGTGCCACCAGCAGAGAAGGGGAGGTCGCTTACAATGAGCAGTTCTTC	CATSREGEVAYNEQFF	TRBV15	TRBJ2-1	many	.	16
TGCAGGGGACTAGCGGAACCTAATGAGCAGTTCTTC	CRGLAEPNEQFF	TRBV20-1	TRBJ2-1	.	TRBD2	12
TGTGCCAGCAGTTTCCACCGGGAAAGCCCTTCCTACGAGCAGTACTTC	CASSFHRESPSYEQYF	TRBV28	TRBJ2-7	.	.	16
TGTGCCAGCAGTCGAAGCCAGACAGAGTCCTTC	CASSRSQTESF	TRBV7-2	TRBJ2-5	.	.	11
TGTGCCAGCAGCTTAGCTAGGAGCGGGAGGGCCGACAATGAGCAGTTCTTC	CASSLARSGRADNEQFF	TRBV7-2	TRBJ2-1	.	TRBD2	17
TGTGCCAGCAGCTCCTACAGATACAATGAGCAGTTCTTC	CASSSYRYNEQFF	TRBV7-2	TRBJ2-1	.	.	13
TGTGCCAGCAGTCACCCCGGGACGGCCTACAATGAGCAGTTCTTC	CASSHPGTAYNEQFF	TRBV7-8	TRBJ2-1	.	.	15
TGTGCCATCAGTGAAGGGGCCCTCCCTCCTTTCTTC	CAISEGALPPFF	TRBV6-5	TRBJ1-2	.	.	12
TGTGCCAGCAGTTACGTTAGGGGCATCAATGAGCAGTTCTTC	CASSYVRGINEQFF	TRBV6-2/TRBV6-3	TRBJ2-1	few	.	14
TGTGCCAGCAGCCCTAGGACGGTGAACACTGAAGCTTTCTTT	CASSPRTVNTEAFF	TRBV7-9	TRBJ1-1	.	.	14
TGTGCCAGCAGCCAAGCGGGACAGGTTGCCTCCTACGAGCAGTACTTC	CASSQAGQVASYEQYF	TRBV4-2	TRBJ2-7	.	TRBD1	16
TGTGCCAGCAGTCGAGGACACCACCCTAATTCACCCCTCCACTTT	CASSRGHHPNSPLHF	TRBV6-5	TRBJ1-6	.	.	15
TGTGCCAGCACCAATAGCAGGATCTCCTACGAGCAGTACTTC	CASTNSRISYEQYF	TRBV12-3/TRBV12-4	TRBJ2-7	.	.	14
TGTGCCAGCACCATCCAGAGGGAGACCCAGTACTTC	CASTIQRETQYF	TRBV7-2	TRBJ2-5	few	.	12
TGCGCCAGCTACCGGGGACTAGTAGCCTACGAGCAGTACTTC	CASYRGLVAYEQYF	TRBV7-3	TRBJ2-7	.	TRBD2	14
TGTGCCAGCAGTGACGGGACAGGGGAAGGGAATGAGCAGTTCTTC	CASSDGTGEGNEQFF	TRBV2	TRBJ2-1	.	TRBD1	15
TGTGCCAGCCGTATGACTAGCGTTTCCTACAATGAGCAGTTCTTC	CASRMTSVSYNEQFF	TRBV27	TRBJ2-1	few	TRBD2	15
TGTGCCAGCAGCGTCTCGCCATCCAACACTGAAGCTTTCTTT	CASSVSPSNTEAFF	TRBV9	TRBJ1-1	.	.	14
TGTGCCAGCAGCTCCAGGGGGAGCGCACAAGAGACCCAGTACTTC	CASSSRGSAQETQYF	TRBV7-2	TRBJ2-5	.	TRBD1	15
TGTGCCAGCAGCTCACAGGGTGCGGGGTCGACTGAAGCTTTCTTT	CASSSQGAGSTEAFF	TRBV7-2	TRBJ1-1	many	.	15
TGTGCCAGTAGTATAGGCCCGGACAGCAATCAGCCCCAGCATTTT	CASSIGPDSNQPQHF	TRBV19	TRBJ1-5	.	.	15
TGTGCCAGCAGCACTACCCAATGGGGGGGCGGTGGCACAGATACGCAGTATTTT	CASSTTQWGGGGTDTQYF	TRBV5-1	TRBJ2-3	.	.	18
TGTGCCAGTGTATTTGACAGGACTAGCACAGATACGCAGTATTTT	CASVFDRTSTDTQYF	TRBV2	TRBJ2-3	.	.	15
TGTGCCAGCAGTCCTGGACTAGAGGAGACCCAGTACTTC	CASSPGLEETQYF	TRBV12-3/TRBV12-4	TRBJ2-5	.	TRBD2	13
TGTGCCAGCAGCAACAGCGGGAGGGCGTCCGGGGCCAACGTCCTGACTTTC	CASSNSGRASGANVLTF	TRBV7-2	TRBJ2-6	.	TRBD2	17
TGTGCCTGGAGTGCAGGGAGTATGGGCACAGATACGCAGTATTTT	CAWSAGSMGTDTQYF	TRBV30	TRBJ2-3	.	.	15
TGTGCCAGCAGACTCAGGACAGGGAGTATTTTGGAGACCCAGTACTTC	CASRLRTGSILETQYF	TRBV12-3/TRBV12-4	TRBJ2-5	.	TRBD1	16
TGTGCCAGCAGTTTCCCGCAGGGGATGAACACTGAAGCTTTCTTT	CASSFPQGMNTEAFF	TRBV28	TRBJ1-1	.	.	15
TGTGCCAGTAGTATATCAGTTCGCACTGAAGCTTTCTTT	CASSISVRTEAFF	TRBV19	TRBJ1-1	few	.	13
TGCGCCTGCAGTGAGTCATGGGGGAATAGCAAAAACATTCAGTACTTC	CACSESWGNSKNIQYF	TRBV10-1	TRBJ2-4	.	.	16
TGCGCCAGCAGGGTCCGGGGGGATGAAAAACTGTTTTTT	CASRVRGDEKLFF	TRBV5-1	TRBJ1-4	once	.	13
TGTGCCAGCAGCGCAGACCCAAAGACTACCCAAGAGACCCAGTACTTC	CASSADPKTTQETQYF	TRBV9	TRBJ2-5	large	.	16
TGTGCCAGCAGCCCCAGGACAGGGACGCCCACAGATACGCAGTATTTT	CASSPRTGTPTDTQYF	TRBV7-2	TRBJ2-3	.	TRBD1	16
TGTGCCAGCAGTTTTGACAGGCATCAAGAGACCCAGTACTTC	CASSFDRHQETQYF	TRBV2	TRBJ2-5	many	.	14
TGCGCCAGCAGTGCCCAATGGTTGCAGGGGAACACCGGGGAGCTGTTTTTT	CASSAQWLQGNTGELFF	TRBV10-1	TRBJ2-2	few	.	17
TGCAGCGTCCTTCCCCGGGACACCTATGGCTACACCTTC	CSVLPRDTYGYTF	TRBV29-1	TRBJ1-2	many	.	13
TGTGCCAGCAGCCCCACCAGCGAAGGACGGGATGAGCAGTTCTTC	CASSPTSEGRDEQFF	TRBV7-8	TRBJ2-1	.	.	15
TGTGCCAGTCGAGGACAGGGAGGCGATGAAAAACTGTTTTTT	CASRGQGGDEKLFF	TRBV19	TRBJ1-4	.	TRBD1	14
TGCGCCAGCAGTTTCGGGTTGACCTACGAGCAGTACTTC	CASSFGLTYEQYF	TRBV10-1	TRBJ2-7	.	.	13
TGTGCCAGCAGTGAGTTTCCGGGACAGGGGGTGTATGAGCAGTACTTC	CASSEFPGQGVYEQYF	TRBV2	TRBJ2-7	.	TRBD1	16
TGTGCCAGCAGTCCGACAGGGGGCAATGGGCCAGATACGCAGTATTTT	CASSPTGGNGPDTQYF	TRBV27	TRBJ2-3	.	TRBD1	16
TGTGCCAGCAGTTTACGGTCGAACAGGTGGAATGAGCAGTTCTTC	CASSLRSNRWNEQFF	TRBV27	TRBJ2-1	.	.	15
TGTGCCAGCAGCTCTCAGGGACACGGATACACCGGGGAGCTGTTTTTT	CASSSQGHGYTGELFF	TRBV7-8	TRBJ2-2	.	.	16
TGTGCCAGCAGTTCCGGGACCGACATTCCCTACAATGAGCAGTTCTTC	CASSSGTDIPYNEQFF	TRBV12-3/TRBV12-4	TRBJ2-1	.	.	16
TGCAGTGCTACCAGGACAGGGCTTCCCTACGAGCAGTACTTC	CSATRTGLPYEQYF	TRBV20-1	TRBJ2-7	few	TRBD1	14
TGTGCCAGCAGTGAGGATCGCACAGATACGCAGTATTTT	CASSEDRTDTQYF	TRBV2	TRBJ2-3	many	.	13
TGCAGTGCTCCCGACAGAGTTGAGACCCAGTACTTC	CSAPDRVETQYF	TRBV20-1	TRBJ2-5	.	.	12